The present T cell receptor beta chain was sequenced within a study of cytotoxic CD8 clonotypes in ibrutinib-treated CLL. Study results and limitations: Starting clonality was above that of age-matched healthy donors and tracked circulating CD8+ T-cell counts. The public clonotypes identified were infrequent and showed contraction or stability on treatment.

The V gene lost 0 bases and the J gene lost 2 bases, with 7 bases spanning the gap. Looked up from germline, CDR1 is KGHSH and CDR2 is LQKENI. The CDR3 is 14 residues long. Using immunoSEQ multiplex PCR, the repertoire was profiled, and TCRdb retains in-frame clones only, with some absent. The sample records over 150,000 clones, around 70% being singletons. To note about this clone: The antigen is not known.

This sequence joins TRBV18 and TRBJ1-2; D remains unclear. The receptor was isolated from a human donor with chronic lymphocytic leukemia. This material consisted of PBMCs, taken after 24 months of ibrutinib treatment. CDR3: CASSPPTRNYGYTF. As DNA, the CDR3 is TGTGCCAGCTCACCACCGACCAGGAACTATGGCTACACCTTC.